These T cell receptor beta chains were read from a single sample in a study of T cells after yellow fever vaccination. Using its own MiXCR run on the 5' RACE reads, TCRdb lists one record per CDR3 protein. This sample has roughly 170,000 distinct CDR3 sequences, with around 9.3% found just once. Sequencing used CD8+ T cells sorted from PBMCs, obtained 45 days after the yellow fever booster vaccination. The receptors here all came from a man aged 18 to 29 who received the YFV17D yellow fever vaccine. Both conserved end residues are part of each CDR3. The D gene is left open where the match is weak. A clone size is listed for some rows: how often the clone was seen (once, few, many), or a class if it is expanded.

D gene,J gene,V gene,clone size,CDR3 protein,CDR3 DNA
.,TRBJ1-1,TRBV12-3/TRBV12-4,.,CASSYGPEVAFF,TGTGCCAGCAGTTATGGGCCGGAGGTGGCTTTCTTT
.,TRBJ1-1,TRBV29-1,.,CSVDGRSLEGTEAFF,TGCAGCGTTGACGGGAGGTCTCTAGAGGGGACTGAAGCTTTCTTT
.,TRBJ1-1,TRBV7-8,.,CASRKHTLHEYTEAFF,TGTGCCAGCAGAAAACACACCCTACATGAGTACACTGAAGCTTTCTTT
.,TRBJ2-3,TRBV4-1,.,CASSQNLGAGIADTQYF,TGCGCCAGCAGCCAAAACCTCGGAGCAGGGATCGCAGATACGCAGTATTTT
.,TRBJ1-2,TRBV7-6,.,CASSLWGRLYGYTF,TGTGCCAGCAGCTTATGGGGCCGACTCTATGGCTACACCTTC
TRBD2,TRBJ2-5,TRBV20-1,.,CSARAPQRGEETQYF,TGCAGTGCTAGAGCCCCCCAGCGGGGGGAAGAGACCCAGTACTTC
.,TRBJ1-5,TRBV28,.,CASSFRQFNQPQHF,TGTGCCAGCAGTTTCCGACAGTTCAATCAGCCCCAGCATTTT
.,TRBJ2-5,TRBV11-1,.,CASSPFKTGSPKETQYF,TGTGCCAGCAGCCCCTTCAAGACAGGATCACCCAAAGAGACCCAGTACTTC
.,TRBJ2-1,TRBV7-9,.,CASSLPVGQDEQFF,TGTGCCAGCAGCCTCCCGGTGGGGCAGGATGAGCAGTTCTTC
TRBD2,TRBJ2-3,TRBV28,.,CASSPRRLADPPDTQYF,TGTGCCAGCAGCCCCCGGAGACTAGCGGACCCCCCAGATACGCAGTATTTT
TRBD2,TRBJ2-5,TRBV4-2,.,CASSQGLAGGRENETQYF,TGTGCCAGCAGCCAAGGTCTAGCGGGGGGGCGGGAGAATGAGACCCAGTACTTC
.,TRBJ2-2,TRBV28,.,CASRGTAGYTGELFF,TGTGCCAGCAGAGGCACCGCGGGCTACACCGGGGAGCTGTTTTTT
.,TRBJ2-7,TRBV6-1,few,CASSEVRAGDEQYF,TGTGCCAGCAGTGAAGTCAGGGCTGGCGATGAGCAGTACTTC
.,TRBJ2-4,TRBV29-1,many,CSVEDGLVEDIQYF,TGCAGCGTTGAAGATGGACTCGTCGAGGACATTCAGTACTTC
.,TRBJ2-3,TRBV27,few,CASSALGPLVDTQYF,TGTGCCAGCAGTGCGCTCGGGCCGCTAGTAGATACGCAGTATTTT
TRBD1,TRBJ1-3,TRBV7-6,.,CASSLGQGGNTIYF,TGTGCCAGCAGCTTGGGACAGGGGGGAAACACCATATATTTT
TRBD1,TRBJ2-1,TRBV20-1,.,CSARAGQGISEQFF,TGCAGTGCTAGAGCGGGACAGGGCATCAGTGAGCAGTTCTTC
.,TRBJ1-4,TRBV27,many,CASSFSTGSLNEKLFF,TGTGCCAGCAGTTTTTCAACCGGGTCCCTTAATGAAAAACTGTTTTTT
TRBD2,TRBJ2-3,TRBV27,.,CASSLAPFGAGGSDTQYF,TGTGCCAGCAGTTTAGCTCCGTTCGGAGCGGGGGGATCAGATACGCAGTATTTT
TRBD1,TRBJ1-1,TRBV27,.,CASSWGTGTNTEAFF,TGTGCCAGCAGTTGGGGGACAGGGACGAACACTGAAGCTTTCTTT
TRBD2,TRBJ2-1,TRBV10-3,many,CAISSGGAVEQFF,TGTGCCATCAGTAGCGGGGGGGCCGTTGAGCAGTTCTTC
TRBD1,TRBJ2-3,TRBV6-2/TRBV6-3,few,CASSFQTGTSTDTQYF,TGTGCCAGCAGTTTCCAGACAGGGACGAGCACAGATACGCAGTATTTT
TRBD2,TRBJ2-5,TRBV6-6,.,CASTGTSGGRQETQYF,TGTGCCAGCACCGGGACTAGCGGGGGGCGCCAAGAGACCCAGTACTTC
.,TRBJ1-2,TRBV29-1,once,CSVEGGPMIYGYTF,TGCAGCGTTGAAGGGGGACCGATGATCTATGGCTACACCTTC
.,TRBJ2-7,TRBV21-1,few,CASSKRDTYEQYF,TGTGCCAGCAGCAAACGGGACACCTACGAGCAGTACTTC
.,TRBJ2-7,TRBV3-1,.,CASSQDGTFYEQYF,TGTGCCAGCAGCCAAGACGGGACATTCTACGAGCAGTACTTC
.,TRBJ2-7,TRBV11-2,many,CASSFAGLSYEQYF,TGTGCCAGCAGCTTTGCCGGACTCTCCTACGAGCAGTACTTC
TRBD1,TRBJ1-2,TRBV2,.,CASSEQGEVDYGYTF,TGTGCCAGCAGTGAACAGGGGGAAGTCGACTATGGCTACACCTTC
TRBD1,TRBJ1-1,TRBV4-2,.,CASSQVSIGTGASGTEAFF,TGTGCCAGCAGCCAAGTATCTATTGGGACAGGCGCGTCGGGGACTGAAGCTTTCTTT